This T cell receptor beta chain is from a study of T-cell memory formation after mild COVID-19. Study-wide context: Largely donor-specific sequence clusters came from two donors.

This clonotype was seen a handful of times. UMIs and sample barcodes were carried by the TCR alpha and TCR beta cDNA libraries that 5'RACE produced using constant-segment primers. TCRdb re-called the 5' RACE reads through MiXCR, storing one row per CDR3 protein. The sample yields some 310,000 distinct CDR3 sequences, 20% to 25% seen once. The CDR3 has 15 amino acids. The V gene lost 2 bases and the J gene lost 8 bases, with 18 bases spanning the gap. Germline V gives CDR1 MNHEY, CDR2 SVGEGT. The chain couples TRBV6-2 or TRBV6-3 to TRBJ2-5, with D perhaps given as TRBD1 or TRBD2 (5 bases each). This receptor was taken from a man aged 18 to 35 who had mild COVID-19 (a few samples of this study predate the infection). Cell type and time point are not known. Sequencing input: PBMCs or a T cell subset sorted from them (not recorded which). CDR3 in amino acids: CASSYPGTVRITQYF. CDR3 DNA: TGTGCCAGCAGTTACCCCGGGACCGTAAGGATTACCCAGTACTTC.